This passage covers 15 T cell receptor beta chains from one sample sequenced in a study of T cell responses to AZD1222 COVID-19 vaccine. Only in-frame clones appear in the TCRdb table, and some are missing; sequencing was by immunoSEQ multiplex PCR. The sample records tens of thousands of clones, 75% to 95% being singletons. This material consisted of peripheral blood, taken 28 days after the second AZD1222 dose. Receptor source: an adult who received the AZD1222 COVID-19 vaccine.

V is TRBV11-3 and J is TRBJ1-5, with D possibly matching TRBD1 (5 bases). V lost 4 bases to trimming and J lost 3 bases, with 13 bases between them. The germline CDR1 and CDR2 sequences are SGHNT and YENEEA. There are 15 residues in the CDR3. Here the CDR3 reads CASSSRGGDNQPQHF. CDR3 DNA: TGTGCCAGCAGCTCTCGCGGAGGGGACAATCAGCCCCAGCATTTT. Complete variable domain (other parts from reference TRBV11-3 and TRBJ1-5): EAGVVQSPRYKIIEKKQPVAFWCNPISGHNTLYWYLQNLGQGPELLIRYENEEAVDDSQLPKDRFSAERLKGVDSTLKIQPAELGDSAVYLCASSSRGGDNQPQHFGDGTRLSIL.

V gene TRBV6-4 combines with J gene TRBJ2-2; TRBD2 aligns across 10 bases. The V gene end was trimmed by 6 bases and the J gene end by 3 bases; junction bases not matched to a gene: 1. Germline assignment: CDR1 MRHNA and CDR2 SNTAGT. The CDR3 length is 14 residues. CDR3 bases: TGTGCCAGCAGGCTAGCGGGGGACACCGGGGAGCTGTTTTTT. As protein: CASRLAGDTGELFF.

CDR3 DNA: TGTGCCAGCAGTGGGGACAGGGGGCGCACCGACACTGAAGCTTTCTTT. Encoded protein: CASSGDRGRTDTEAFF. V and J are TRBV2 and TRBJ1-1; TRBD1 agrees at 12 bases. Germline V gene data show CDR1 as SNHLY and CDR2 as FYNNEI. The CDR3 spans 16 residues. J was trimmed by 3 bases and V by 4 bases; bases with no gene match: 6.

The V call is TRBV6-5, the J call TRBJ1-4; D gene ambiguous. Deletions cut 6 bases from V and 6 bases from J, with 11 bases between. Germline V CDR1 and CDR2: MNHEY, SVGAGI. This CDR3 is built from 13 residues. CDR3 loop: CASRVDGDEKLFF. Written as DNA, the CDR3 is TGTGCCAGCAGAGTCGACGGGGATGAAAAACTGTTTTTT.

The rearrangement joins TRBV9 to TRBJ1-1; weak D call: TRBD1 (5 bases). This CDR3 is built from 14 residues. Looked up from germline, CDR1 is SGDLS and CDR2 is YYNGEE. Trimming removed 2 bases at V and 0 bases at J, with 8 bases between. CDR3 in DNA: TGTGCCAGCAGCGTGGGGGAGCTGAACACTGAAGCTTTCTTT. Protein product: CASSVGELNTEAFF.

This chain connects TRBV5-4 to TRBJ2-7; D not resolved. This CDR3 has 14 amino acids. Between the trimmed V and J ends, which lost 0 bases and 0 bases, there was a span of 7 bases. Germline values: CDR1 SGHNT, CDR2 YYREEE (reference sequence). CDR3 region: CASSLVGSSYEQYF. The CDR3 DNA follows: TGTGCCAGCAGCTTGGTTGGCAGCTCCTACGAGCAGTACTTC.

This rearrangement joins TRBV12-3 or TRBV12-4 to TRBJ1-1; D is uncertain. The CDR3 is made up of 13 amino acids. Trimming took 3 bases from V and 9 from J, leaving 14 bases between them. The CDR3 bases are TGTGCCAGCAGTTTGGAGCGTTCTTCTCAAGCTTTCTTT. Its translation is CASSLERSSQAFF.

The chain employs TRBV5-1 and TRBJ1-4, with a tentative D call TRBD1 (5 bases). Germline V lookup: CDR1 SGHRS, CDR2 YFSETQ. The CDR3 sequence is 14 residues long. V was pared by 4 bases and J by 6 bases, with 13 bases between. CDR3 amino acids: CASSVTGGDEKLFF. CDR3 bases: TGCGCCAGCAGCGTGACGGGAGGGGATGAAAAACTGTTTTTT.

The J gene is TRBJ2-3, the V gene TRBV3-1 (or the pseudogene TRBV3-2), with D possibly matching TRBD1 (6 bases). The ends were cut back, 5 bases at V and 0 bases at J, with 15 bases in the middle. The CDR3 is made up of 16 amino acids. Germline V lookup: CDR1 LGHDT, CDR2 YNNKEL (reference sequence). The CDR3 nucleotides are TGTGCCAGCAGCTTCAGGACAGACCCTAGCACAGATACGCAGTATTTT. It translates to CASSFRTDPSTDTQYF.

The chain combines TRBV3-1 (or the pseudogene TRBV3-2) with TRBJ1-1, with 12 bases lining up with TRBD1. CDR3 length: 15 residues. V lost 0 bases, J lost 11 bases, and 7 bases stayed unmatched. Germline V lookup: CDR1 LGHDT, CDR2 YNNKEL (reference sequence). The CDR3 DNA is TGTGCCAGCAGCCAAGAACCGGGACAGGGGGCGGAGGCTTTCTTT. Translated, it gives CASSQEPGQGAEAFF.

The V and J genes are TRBV19 and TRBJ1-1; D is perhaps TRBD1 (5 bases). Germline CDR1 reads LNHDA; CDR2 reads SQIVND (reference sequence). V was trimmed by 5 bases and J by 3 bases, leaving 13 bases between them. The CDR3 length is 14 residues. The CDR3 region is CASSRVREYTEAFF. CDR3 nucleotide sequence: TGTGCCAGTAGTCGCGTCAGGGAGTACACTGAAGCTTTCTTT.

The gene calls are TRBV19 and TRBJ2-2; weak D call: TRBD1 (5 bases). This CDR3 spans 16 amino acids. Trimming cost V 1 base and J 2 bases, with 11 bases left between them. Germline V gives CDR1 LNHDA, CDR2 SQIVND (reference sequence). The CDR3 nucleotides are TGTGCCAGTAGTATAGGGAACAGGTTTAACACCGGGGAGCTGTTTTTT. Translated, it gives CASSIGNRFNTGELFF. The full variable domain, its missing parts supplied by reference TRBV19 and TRBJ2-2, is DGGITQSPKYLFRKEGQNVTLSCEQNLNHDAMYWYRQDPGQGLRLIYYSQIVNDFQKGDIAEGYSVSREKKESFPLTVTSAQKNPTAFYLCASSIGNRFNTGELFFGEGSRLTVL.

V gene TRBV5-4 combines with J gene TRBJ1-3; TRBD1 matches at 7 bases. The CDR3 runs to 14 residues. Per the germline V gene, CDR1 is SGHNT and CDR2 is YYREEE (reference sequence). V gave up 4 bases and J gave up 3 bases; unmatched junction bases: 4. The CDR3 reads CASSGDSHGNTIYF. The CDR3 nucleotides read TGTGCCAGCAGCGGGGACAGCCATGGAAACACCATATATTTT.

CDR3 amino acids: CASSLDRVDTQYF. The CDR3 DNA reads as TGTGCCAGCAGCTTGGACAGGGTGGATACGCAGTATTTT. V and J are TRBV5-4 and TRBJ2-3; D is possibly TRBD1 (6 bases). V was cut by 0 bases and J by 6 bases, with 8 bases left in between. The germline CDR1 and CDR2 sequences are SGHNT and YYREEE (reference sequence). The CDR3 has 13 residues.

The chain carries TRBV13 and TRBJ2-5; the D is unclear. The ends were cut back, 0 bases at V and 7 bases at J, with 15 bases in the middle. Germline V gives CDR1 PRHDT, CDR2 FYEKMQ (reference sequence). The CDR3 totals 15 residues. The CDR3 DNA sequence: TGTGCCAGCAGCTTAGGCCAGAAGGACCCGGGGACCCAGTACTTC. Translating it yields CASSLGQKDPGTQYF.